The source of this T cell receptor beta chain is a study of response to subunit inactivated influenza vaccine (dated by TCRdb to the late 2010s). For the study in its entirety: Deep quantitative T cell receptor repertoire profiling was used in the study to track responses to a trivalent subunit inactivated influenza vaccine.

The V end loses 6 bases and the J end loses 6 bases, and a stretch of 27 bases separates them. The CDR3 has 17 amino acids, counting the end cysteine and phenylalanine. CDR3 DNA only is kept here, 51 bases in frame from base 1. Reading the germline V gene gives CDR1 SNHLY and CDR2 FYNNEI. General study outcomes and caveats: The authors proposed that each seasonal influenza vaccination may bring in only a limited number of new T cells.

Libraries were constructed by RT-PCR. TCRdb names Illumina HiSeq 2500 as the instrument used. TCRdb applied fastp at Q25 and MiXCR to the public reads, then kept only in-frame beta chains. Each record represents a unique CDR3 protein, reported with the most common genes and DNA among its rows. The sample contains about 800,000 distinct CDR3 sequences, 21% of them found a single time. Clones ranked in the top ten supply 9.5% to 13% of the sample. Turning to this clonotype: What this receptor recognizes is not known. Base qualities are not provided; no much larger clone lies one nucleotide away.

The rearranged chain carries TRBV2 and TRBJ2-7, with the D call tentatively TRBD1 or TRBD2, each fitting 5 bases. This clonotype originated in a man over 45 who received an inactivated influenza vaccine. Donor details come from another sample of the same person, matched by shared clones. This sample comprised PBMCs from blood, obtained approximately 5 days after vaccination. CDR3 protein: CASSVPFGDDYRREQYF. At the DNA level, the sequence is TGTGCCAGCAGCGTCCCTTTTGGGGACGATTATCGGCGCGAGCAGTACTTC.